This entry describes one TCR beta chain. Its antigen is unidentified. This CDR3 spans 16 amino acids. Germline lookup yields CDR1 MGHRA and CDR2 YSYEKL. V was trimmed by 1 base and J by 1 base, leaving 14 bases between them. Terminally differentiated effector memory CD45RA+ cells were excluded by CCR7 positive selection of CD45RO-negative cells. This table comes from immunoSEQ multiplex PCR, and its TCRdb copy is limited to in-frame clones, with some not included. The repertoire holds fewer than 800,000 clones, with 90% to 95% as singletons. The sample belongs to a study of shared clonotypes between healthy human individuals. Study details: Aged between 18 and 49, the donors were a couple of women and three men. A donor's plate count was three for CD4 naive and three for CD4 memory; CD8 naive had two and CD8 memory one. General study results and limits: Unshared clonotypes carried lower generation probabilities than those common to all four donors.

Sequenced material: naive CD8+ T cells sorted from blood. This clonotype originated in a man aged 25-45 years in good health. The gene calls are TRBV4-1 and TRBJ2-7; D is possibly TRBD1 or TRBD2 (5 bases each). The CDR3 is CASSQGLGESSYEQYF. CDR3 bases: TGCGCCAGCAGCCAAGGTTTGGGGGAGTCATCCTACGAGCAGTACTTC.